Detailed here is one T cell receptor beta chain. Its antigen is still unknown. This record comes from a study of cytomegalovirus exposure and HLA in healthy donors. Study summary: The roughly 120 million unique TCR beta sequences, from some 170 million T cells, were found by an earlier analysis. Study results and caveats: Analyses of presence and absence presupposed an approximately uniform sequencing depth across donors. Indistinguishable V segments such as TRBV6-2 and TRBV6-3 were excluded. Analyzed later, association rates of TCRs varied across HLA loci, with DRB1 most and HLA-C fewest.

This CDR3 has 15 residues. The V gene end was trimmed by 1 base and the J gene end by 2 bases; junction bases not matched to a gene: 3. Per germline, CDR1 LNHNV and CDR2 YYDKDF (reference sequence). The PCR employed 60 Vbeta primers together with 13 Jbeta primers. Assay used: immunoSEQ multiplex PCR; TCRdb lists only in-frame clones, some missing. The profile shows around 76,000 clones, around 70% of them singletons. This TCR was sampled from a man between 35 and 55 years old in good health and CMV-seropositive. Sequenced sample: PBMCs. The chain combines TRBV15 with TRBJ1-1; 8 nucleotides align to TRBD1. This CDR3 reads CATSRGGTGNTEAFF. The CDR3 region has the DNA TGTGCCACCAGCAGAGGGGGGACAGGTAACACTGAAGCTTTCTTT.